The 18 T cell receptor beta chains listed next were all sequenced from one sample in a study of T cells in Graves' hyperthyroidism and ophthalmopathy. Authors of the study amplified TCR beta CDR3 regions from RNA transcripts. First-round RT-PCR of the TCR CDR3 relied on the HTBI primer set. TCRdb passed the multiplex PCR reads through MiXCR, listing each CDR3 protein once. The table lists 300,000 to 500,000 distinct CDR3 sequences, around 15% of them singletons. The material sequenced was blood. The receptors shown here come from a man in his forties or fifties with Graves' ophthalmopathy.

This clonotype has ten or more counts. CDR3 DNA sequence: TGTGCCAGCAGTGAAAGGGGAGAGATCTATGGCTACACCTTC. This gives the protein CASSERGEIYGYTF. V gene TRBV2 combines with J gene TRBJ1-2; a weak D match, TRBD1 (5 bases). V lost 2 bases and J 4 bases, leaving 11 bases between the germline ends. The CDR3 length is 14 residues. Per the germline V gene, CDR1 is SNHLY and CDR2 is FYNNEI.

This sequence joins TRBV20-1 and TRBJ1-1, with D unclear. The CDR3 runs 12 residues. Germline values: CDR1 DFQATT, CDR2 SNEGSKA (reference sequence). V was trimmed by 1 base and J by 4 bases, leaving 7 bases between them. This chain's CDR3 is CSARGLATEAFF. The CDR3 DNA reads TGCAGTGCTAGAGGGTTGGCCACTGAAGCTTTCTTT.

Of note for this clonotype: A read error may explain this, as a much larger clone is one base away. The genes are TRBV5-4 and TRBJ2-3; TRBD2 aligns across 8 bases. Germline loops: CDR1 SGHNT, CDR2 YYREEE (reference sequence). Germline trimming cut 2 bases from V and 2 bases from J; bases unmatched to any gene: 7. The CDR3 extends over 16 amino acids. The CDR3 here is CASSFSGLVPTDTQYF. In DNA, the CDR3 is TGTGCCAGCAGCTTTTCGGGACTAGTCCCCACAGATACGCAGTATTTT.

This chain connects TRBV24-1 to TRBJ2-1; 9 bases line up with TRBD1. Germline CDR1 and CDR2: KGHDR and SFDVKD. This CDR3 has 11 amino acids. The ends lost 7 bases at V and 9 bases at J; junction bases unmatched: 0. The CDR3 bases are TGTGCCACCAGACAGGGGGCTGAGCAGTTCTTC. Translated: CATRQGAEQFF.

This clonotype was recorded at least ten times. The rearrangement uses TRBV19 and TRBJ1-1; the D gene is possibly TRBD1 (6 bases). The CDR3 has 14 amino acids. The germline V and J ends were trimmed by 5 bases and 1 base, with 11 bases remaining between them. Germline V gene lookup returns CDR1 LNHDA and CDR2 SQIVND (reference sequence). CDR3 coding DNA: TGTGCCAGTAGTTTCGACAGGCCGAACACTGAAGCTTTCTTT. As protein: CASSFDRPNTEAFF.

The chain carries TRBV4-1 and TRBJ2-5; D may correspond to TRBD1 or TRBD2 (5 bases each). The germline V gene has CDR1 MGHRA and CDR2 YSYEKL. The CDR3 extends over 14 amino acids. V shed 1 base and J shed 5 bases, with 11 bases lying between them. CDR3: CASSQAGPAETQYF. For the CDR3, the DNA is TGCGCCAGCAGCCAAGCGGGACCCGCGGAGACCCAGTACTTC.

This clonotype occurred a few times. The chain recombines TRBV19 with TRBJ2-7, with 7 bases lining up with TRBD2. The ends lost 3 bases at V and 3 bases at J; junction bases unmatched: 5. There are 14 residues in the CDR3. In germline, CDR1 is LNHDA, CDR2 SQIVND (reference sequence). The CDR3 here is CASSMASGFYEQYF. The CDR3 coding sequence is TGTGCCAGTAGTATGGCTAGCGGATTCTACGAGCAGTACTTC.

The chain combines TRBV6-1 with TRBJ2-1; 11 bases are a match to TRBD2. V shed 10 bases, J shed 4 bases, and the junction held 6 bases outside the gene matches. The V gene's germline CDR1 is MNHNS and CDR2 SASEGT. This CDR3 is built from 14 residues. The DNA of the CDR3 is TGTGCCACCGCAACTAGCGGGGGTTACAATGAGCAGTTCTTC. Encoded protein: CATATSGGYNEQFF.

This clonotype was seen more than once but under ten times. V and J are TRBV2 and TRBJ1-2, with unresolved D. This CDR3 has 19 residues. The V and J ends lost 0 bases and 0 bases respectively, with 20 bases between them. From germline, CDR1 is SNHLY and CDR2 FYNNEI. The CDR3 sequence is CASSEALRGRVSPNYGYTF. CDR3 sequence (DNA): TGTGCCAGCAGTGAAGCGCTTAGAGGGCGGGTTTCCCCTAACTATGGCTACACCTTC.

This chain connects TRBV28 to TRBJ2-7; 8 bases line up with TRBD2. The CDR3 totals 14 residues. Germline V lookup: CDR1 MDHEN, CDR2 SYDVKM. V lost 2 bases and J lost 7; bases outside the gene matches: 7. CDR3 protein: CASSLEREYREQYF. The CDR3, as DNA: TGTGCCAGCAGTTTAGAGCGGGAGTATCGGGAGCAGTACTTC.

This clonotype was counted at least ten times. The chain recombines TRBV30 with TRBJ1-4; D uncertain. The germline CDR1 and CDR2 sequences are GTSNPN and SVGIG (reference sequence). V lost 3 bases and J lost 4, with 9 bases in between. The CDR3 has 13 amino acids. The CDR3 coding sequence is TGTGCCTGGAGGGGAGGACTTAATGAAAAACTGTTTTTT. Protein product: CAWRGGLNEKLFF.

The chain recombines TRBV24-1 with TRBJ2-7, with D unclear. Trimming pared 9 bases from V and 5 bases from J, leaving 22 bases between. Looked up from germline, CDR1 is KGHDR and CDR2 is SFDVKD. This CDR3 spans 15 amino acids. The CDR3 spells CATEALGRRWHEQYF. DNA of the CDR3: TGTGCCACCGAGGCCTTAGGACGGCGCTGGCACGAGCAGTACTTC.

The V call is TRBV7-6, the J call TRBJ1-6; a possible D gene is TRBD1 (5 bases). Deletions cut 5 bases from V and 10 bases from J, with 21 bases between. The CDR3 consists of 16 residues. Germline-derived CDR1 and CDR2 are SGHVS and FNYEAQ. The CDR3 here is CASSQLVEGGDSPLHF. The CDR3 DNA follows: TGTGCCAGCAGCCAGCTGGTGGAGGGTGGGGACTCACCCCTCCACTTT.

This clonotype appeared many times. V gene TRBV11-2 combines with J gene TRBJ2-3, with TRBD2 matching over 14 bases. With 5 bases clipped from V and 2 bases from J, the junction kept 6 bases outside the gene matches. This CDR3 contains 17 residues. CDR1 and CDR2 (germline): SGHAT, FQNNGV. The CDR3 DNA reads as TGTGCCAGCAGCCAAACGACTAGCGGGAGGGTCACAGATACGCAGTATTTT. This encodes CASSQTTSGRVTDTQYF.

This clonotype has ten or more counts. The genes are TRBV3-1 and TRBJ1-6; D not resolved. Trimming took off 4 bases at V and 7 bases at J, with 17 bases between the two ends. The CDR3 contains 16 residues. Germline V lookup: CDR1 LGHDT, CDR2 YNNKEL (reference sequence). Here the CDR3 reads CASSPTGRRRNSPLHF. In nucleotides, the CDR3 is TGTGCCAGCAGCCCCACCGGACGGAGGAGGAATTCACCCCTCCACTTT.

This clonotype was seen more than once but under ten times. The gene calls are TRBV10-3 and TRBJ1-2; D possibly corresponds to TRBD1 (5 bases). CDR1 is ENHRY and CDR2 is SYGVKD in the germline V gene. The V end lost 2 bases, the J end lost 3 bases, and 13 bases lay between the germline ends. This CDR3 contains 15 residues. CDR3 bases: TGTGCCATCAGTGAGGTGGCAGGGTTTGACTATGGCTACACCTTC. Translating it yields CAISEVAGFDYGYTF.

This clonotype was found many times. The chain couples TRBV9 to TRBJ1-1, with 8 bases identical to TRBD1. The CDR3 extends over 12 amino acids. V was pared by 0 bases and J by 10 bases, with 2 bases of the junction left unmatched. The germline gives CDR1 SGDLS, CDR2 YYNGEE. The CDR3 DNA is TGTGCCAGCAGCGTAGGGACAGGGCGAGCTTTCTTT. This translates into CASSVGTGRAFF.

The chain combines TRBV6-2 or TRBV6-3 with TRBJ1-2; D is unclear. The CDR3 length is 16 residues. V was cut by 5 bases and J by 4 bases, with 20 bases left in between. CDR1 and CDR2 from the germline V gene are MNHEY and SVGEGT. The CDR3 loop reads CASSPNRPFSTYGYTF. The CDR3 nucleotides read TGTGCCAGCAGTCCAAATAGACCCTTCAGCACCTATGGCTACACCTTC.